Listed below are T cell receptor beta chains from one sample, sequenced in a study of TIL therapy for anti-PD-1-resistant metastatic lung cancer. The data were produced by immunoSEQ multiplex PCR, yet TCRdb's version contains in-frame clones alone and is incomplete. The sample records more than 50,000 clones, roughly 84% being singletons. The specimen comprised blood, sampled at baseline. These receptors came from a person aged 25-80 years with non-small cell lung cancer. Both conserved end residues are part of each CDR3. D genes are given only for firm matches. Size is omitted from some rows. Given values are once, few, many or a class for expanded clones.

clone size	V gene	J gene	D gene	CDR3 DNA	CDR3 protein
-	TRBV27	TRBJ1-1	-	TGTGCCAGCAGTAACCCCGGGAAAGCTTTCTTT	CASSNPGKAFF
-	TRBV7-2	TRBJ2-5	-	TGTGCCAGCAGCCTGGGAAGGCGGGAGACCCAGTACTTC	CASSLGRRETQYF
-	TRBV11-2	TRBJ1-2	-	TGTGCCAGCAGCTTAGGTAACTCGGCCAGCTATGGCTACACCTTC	CASSLGNSASYGYTF
-	TRBV30	TRBJ2-7	TRBD2	TGTGCCTGGAGTCTGGCAGCGGGAGTAACTACCTACGAGCAGTACTTC	CAWSLAAGVTTYEQYF
-	TRBV5-6	TRBJ2-2	-	TGTGCCAGCAGCTTGGGGGGGACTAACACCGGGGAGCTGTTTTTT	CASSLGGTNTGELFF
-	TRBV6-5	TRBJ2-7	-	TGTGCCAGCACGGTGGGGTACGAGCAGTACTTC	CASTVGYEQYF
-	TRBV11-2	TRBJ1-1	TRBD1	TGTGCCAGCAGCGGGGAGGACAGGGCGAACACTGAAGCTTTCTTT	CASSGEDRANTEAFF
few	TRBV5-5	TRBJ1-2	-	TGTGCCAGCAGCTGGGATCAGGTGAACTATGGCTACACCTTC	CASSWDQVNYGYTF
-	TRBV5-5	TRBJ1-3	-	TGTGCCAGCAGCTTGGAAACATTCTCTGGAAACACCATATATTTT	CASSLETFSGNTIYF
few	TRBV2	TRBJ1-1	-	TGTGCCAGCAAGAGGGACGGATTGAACACTGAAGCTTTCTTT	CASKRDGLNTEAFF
-	TRBV27	TRBJ2-7	-	TGTGCCAGCAGTTTCAGGGGTCGGTACGAGCAGTACTTC	CASSFRGRYEQYF
-	TRBV9	TRBJ2-1	TRBD2	TGTGCCAGCAGCCCCAAATCTACCGGGGATAAGCGGGGGAGCTCCTACAATGAGCAGTTCTTC	CASSPKSTGDKRGSSYNEQFF
-	TRBV15	TRBJ1-5	-	TGTGCCACCAGCAGAGATTGGTCGGGATTCCAGCCCCAGCATTTT	CATSRDWSGFQPQHF
-	TRBV5-1	TRBJ1-1	-	TGCGCCAGCAGCTTATTTCCTCCTGGGACGGACTTTGAAGCTTTCTTT	CASSLFPPGTDFEAFF
-	TRBV2	TRBJ2-7	-	TGTGCCAGCAACCGGGACTCGTCCAACGAGCAGTACTTC	CASNRDSSNEQYF
-	TRBV27	TRBJ2-7	TRBD2	TGTGCCAGCAGTCCCCCGGGGGGGAGAGAGCAGTACTTC	CASSPPGGREQYF
-	TRBV10-3	TRBJ1-1	-	TGTGCCATCACTGCAGCAGGGGCCACTGAAGCTTTCTTT	CAITAAGATEAFF
-	TRBV3-1/TRBV3-2	TRBJ2-7	-	TGTGCCAGCAGCCCTATTTCCAGCTCCTACGAGCAGTACTTC	CASSPISSSYEQYF
-	TRBV2	TRBJ2-7	-	TGTGCCAGCAGAGGGACATTCTCCTACGAGCAGTACTTC	CASRGTFSYEQYF
-	TRBV15	TRBJ2-3	-	TGTGCCACCAGCAGAGACGGTAGTGTCGGTACGCAGTATTTT	CATSRDGSVGTQYF
-	TRBV28	TRBJ1-2	-	TGTGCCAGCAGTTACAATACCGGGGGCTCCTATGGCTACACCTTC	CASSYNTGGSYGYTF
-	TRBV6-2/TRBV6-3	TRBJ1-1	-	TGTGCCAGCAGTTTATCAGGGGAGAACACTGAAGCTTTCTTT	CASSLSGENTEAFF
-	TRBV3-1/TRBV3-2	TRBJ2-2	TRBD2	TGTGCCAGCAGCCCCCCCGGGGGGGCCTTAGCCGGGGAGCTGTTTTTT	CASSPPGGALAGELFF
-	TRBV19	TRBJ1-1	-	TGTGCCAGTAGTCCTCCGCGAGTGAACACTGAAGCTTTCTTT	CASSPPRVNTEAFF